This T cell receptor (beta chain) was recovered during a study of T-cell reconstitution after alpha-beta-depleted transplantation in children. Findings and limits, study-wide: Reportedly, only several hundred clones from non-depleted graft cells drove alpha-beta T-cell counts at about two months. Recipient T cells and thymic progenitors that survived were the source of the high TCRbeta diversity seen at day 60 in some patients.

This sample's TCRbeta library carried unique molecular identifier barcodes. TCRdb recomputed calls from the PCR reads with MiXCR, one row per CDR3 protein. The data hold some 150,000 distinct CDR3 sequences, with about 9% observed a single time. Many counts were recorded for this clonotype. Its antigen is unidentified. CDR3 size: 13 residues. The germline V gene has CDR1 SEHNR and CDR2 FQNEAQ (reference sequence). V shed 8 bases and J shed 0 bases, with 10 bases lying between them. This chain connects TRBV7-9 to TRBJ1-1; D uncertain. The receptor was isolated from a female patient aged 2-15 years who had a stem cell transplant for congenital amegakaryocytic thrombocytopenia, so the T cells may come from the graft donor. The sample in question was PBMCs, mostly from graft donor cells, obtained 180 days after TCRalphabeta/CD19-depleted stem cell transplant. CDR3 bases: TGTGCCAGCGTAAGACGGCTGAACACTGAAGCTTTCTTT. Translated: CASVRRLNTEAFF.